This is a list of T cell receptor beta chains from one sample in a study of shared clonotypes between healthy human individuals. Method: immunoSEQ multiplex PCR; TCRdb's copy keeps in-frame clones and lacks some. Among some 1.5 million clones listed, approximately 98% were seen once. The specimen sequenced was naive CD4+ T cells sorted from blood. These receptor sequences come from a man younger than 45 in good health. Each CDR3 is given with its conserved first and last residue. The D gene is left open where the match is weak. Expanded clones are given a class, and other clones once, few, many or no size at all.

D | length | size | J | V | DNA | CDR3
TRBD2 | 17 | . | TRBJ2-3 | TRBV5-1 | TGCGCCAGCAGCTTGGAGGCTAGCGGGTTGGGGGCAGATACGCAGTATTTT | CASSLEASGLGADTQYF
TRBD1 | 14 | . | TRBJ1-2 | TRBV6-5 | TGTGCCAGCAGTCGGGACAGGGGACACTATGGCTACACCTTC | CASSRDRGHYGYTF
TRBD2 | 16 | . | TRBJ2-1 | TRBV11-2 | TGTGCCAGCAGGGACGTCCGCACTAGCGGGAGTGGTGAGCAGTTCTTC | CASRDVRTSGSGEQFF
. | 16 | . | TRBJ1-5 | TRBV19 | TGTGCCAGTAGTTCGCGTTTGGGGTTTGGCAATCAGCCCCAGCATTTT | CASSSRLGFGNQPQHF
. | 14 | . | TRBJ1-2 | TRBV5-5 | TGTGCCAGCAGCTCCTGGATCTCGCCCTATGGCTACACCTTC | CASSSWISPYGYTF
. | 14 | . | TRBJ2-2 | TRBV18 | TGTGCCAGCTCACCACCGAGCATCACCGGGGAGCTGTTTTTT | CASSPPSITGELFF
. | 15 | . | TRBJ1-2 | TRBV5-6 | TGTGCCAGCAGCCCAACTATCAAACACCACCTGGGCTACACCTTC | CASSPTIKHHLGYTF
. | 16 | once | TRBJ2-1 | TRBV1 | TGCACCAGCAGCCAAGATGACGGAGGGGCCTACAATGAGCAGTTCTTC | CTSSQDDGGAYNEQFF
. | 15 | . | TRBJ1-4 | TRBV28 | TGTGCCAGCAGTTTGTTGGGTACACCAGGGGAAAAACTGTTTTTT | CASSLLGTPGEKLFF
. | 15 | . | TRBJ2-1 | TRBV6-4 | TGTGCCAGCAGTCCGTCTTTGGGTACCTACAATGAGCAGTTCTTC | CASSPSLGTYNEQFF
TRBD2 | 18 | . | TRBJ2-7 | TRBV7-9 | TGTGCCAGCAGCTTAGGGGGACTAGCGGGAGGAGAACCCTACGAGCAGTACTTC | CASSLGGLAGGEPYEQYF
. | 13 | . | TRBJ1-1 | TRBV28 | TGTGCCAGCAGGTCGGGGGGAGGAACTGAAGCTTTCTTT | CASRSGGGTEAFF
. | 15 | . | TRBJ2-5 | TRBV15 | TGTGCCACCAGCAGAGATCTAGCCAGCCAAGAGACCCAGTACTTC | CATSRDLASQETQYF
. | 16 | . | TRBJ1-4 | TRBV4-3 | TGCGCCAGCAGCCACGCCTCATTAGCGGCTAATGAAAAACTGTTTTTT | CASSHASLAANEKLFF
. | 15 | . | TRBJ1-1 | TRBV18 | TGTGCCAGCTCACCCCAACAAAGAACGAACACTGAAGCTTTCTTT | CASSPQQRTNTEAFF
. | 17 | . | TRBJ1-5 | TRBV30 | TGTGCCTGGAGTGTACCGACAATTACAGTTAGCAATCAGCCCCAGCATTTT | CAWSVPTITVSNQPQHF
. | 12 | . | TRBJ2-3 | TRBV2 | TGTGCCAGCAGTGAACGTACAGATACGCAGTATTTT | CASSERTDTQYF
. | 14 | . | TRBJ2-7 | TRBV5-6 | TGTGCCAGCAGCGCGTACAGGGACTCCTACGAGCAGTACTTC | CASSAYRDSYEQYF
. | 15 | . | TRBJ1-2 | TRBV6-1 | TGTGCCAGCAGTGAAGTCTTGGGCGAGTCCTATGGCTACACCTTC | CASSEVLGESYGYTF
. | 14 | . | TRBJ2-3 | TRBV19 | TGTGCCAGTAGTACCCTGACTAGTACAGATACGCAGTATTTT | CASSTLTSTDTQYF
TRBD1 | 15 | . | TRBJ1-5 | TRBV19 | TGTGCCAGTAGCTATACGGAGGGGGCACGTCAGCCCCAGCATTTT | CASSYTEGARQPQHF
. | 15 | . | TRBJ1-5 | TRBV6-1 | TGTGCCAGCAGTCCAGAAGGGGGAAGCAATCAGCCCCAGCATTTT | CASSPEGGSNQPQHF